This T cell receptor (beta chain) was sequenced for a study of cytomegalovirus exposure and HLA in healthy donors listed by TCRdb under 2017. Notes on the research overall: In an earlier analysis of roughly 590 of the donors, under 300 Gb of sequence data and 100 million or so unique TCR beta sequences from 180 million or so T cells were reported. An early release that covered 500 to 800 HLA-typed donors contained approximately 300 gigabases of sequencing data and 70 million to 100 million unique TCR sequences. Of the approximately 400 genotyped donors, approximately 80% were placed in the genetic ancestry cluster associated with self-reported Caucasian donors. The study aimed to test whether cataloging public T cell receptors could reveal signatures of past pathogen exposure. Using immunosequencing, the study profiled T cell repertoires from 666 subjects and related those repertoires to cytomegalovirus serostatus. Besides the first cohort of roughly 660 subjects, a separate validation cohort made up of 90 to 150 different subjects was used. To predict cytomegalovirus infection status, the study combined high-throughput TCR immunosequencing, statistical association of individual TCRs with disease status, and machine learning. To study patterns of TCR occurrence, a later analysis re-analyzed previously published TCR beta repertoires from 666 donors and added high-resolution HLA genotyping. The later analysis used no new phenotypic data to find candidate immune exposures, relying instead on TCR beta sequences and their occurrence across donors. In an earlier analysis of 500 to 650 of the donors, high-throughput TCR beta sequencing was used to judge whether each TCR beta V gene segment behaved as functional or pseudogenic. Alongside the repertoire data, information on donor age, sex, ethnicity and CMV serostatus was compiled. A later genetic analysis used genome-wide SNP genotypes for about 60% of the 666 donors, treating that subset as a discovery cohort. All discovery cohort repertoires had been generated on a single sequencing platform. Both class I and class II loci were covered by HLA typing, at four-digit resolution. The number of typed donors differed by locus: 629-630 for A, B, C, DRB1 and DQB1; approximately 520 for DQA1; some 590 for DPA1; and approximately 450 for DPB1. Because of strong linkage in the cohort, 4 to 6 DR-DQ haplotypes were treated as single units for association and clustering. Across 300 to 500 genotyped donors of the cohort, an average of roughly 250,000 unique TCR beta nucleotide sequences per donor were sequenced, and approximately 17% of those sequences were non-productive.

The library was generated by the immunoSEQ multiplex PCR assay. The multiplex PCR relied on a mix of 60 forward primers for TCR Vbeta segments and 13 reverse primers for TCR Jbeta segments. The CDR3 region of rearranged TCR beta genes was amplified from genomic DNA with a multiplex PCR assay. On the Illumina HiSeq System, the amplified TCR beta libraries were sequenced as 87-base-pair reads. The study's own analysis went as follows. A later analysis counted 75 million to 100 million unique TCR beta chains across the 500 to 850 repertoires, and 9.5 million to 11 million of these chains were shared by at least two donors. To remove PCR and sequencing errors, raw reads were error-corrected and collapsed into unique sequences using a nearest-neighbor algorithm that merged closely related sequences. To assign V, D and J gene segments, CDR3 sequences were aligned to IMGT reference sequences. For a sequence to be retained, a match of at least six nucleotides was required to both a V gene segment and a J gene segment. Rearrangements were classified as productive when the CDR3 lacked stop codons and remained in frame with V and J, and all other rearrangements were classified as non-productive. Following IMGT convention, CDR3 was defined as the stretch from the second conserved V-encoded cysteine up to the conserved J-encoded phenylalanine. The earlier analysis of about 610 of the donors excluded any sequence lacking an unambiguous match to a single V gene segment. An earlier analysis of 587 of the donors called V segments functional above 56.7% productive rearrangements and segregating when the between-donor standard deviation exceeded 5%. To diagnose cytomegalovirus status from the catalog of TCR beta chain sequences, a statistical classification framework was built. V and J gene assignment, in a later analysis, came from comparing TCR nucleotide sequences with IMGT/GENE-DB human TR gene sequences. The TCRdist pipeline was used in a later analysis to assign CDR3 sequences and most-parsimonious VDJ recombination scenarios. In a later analysis, each TCR beta chain was defined by its CDR3 amino acid sequence together with its V-gene family, and reads without a unique V-gene family were excluded. In a later analysis, fewer than 650 highly shared, low-generation-probability nucleotide sequences were removed to address suspected cross-contamination and a sequencing artifact. In a later analysis, a clonal expansion index for each public chain was calculated from normalized within-repertoire ranks of inferred template counts. In a later analysis, generation probabilities were computed with a VDJ recombination model fitted to out-of-frame rearrangements, and the resulting probabilities were checked against IGoR. In a later analysis, TCR-TCR, TCR-HLA and TCR-CMV co-occurrence was scored with hypergeometric tests, and a repertoire-size bias correction was applied to TCR pairs. In a later analysis, false discovery rates were estimated by permuting HLA or CMV assignments 20 times. In a later analysis, co-occurring TCRs were grouped with DBSCAN, and TCRdist sequence similarity was added when clustering was performed within HLA-allele-positive subsets. Repertoires with fewer than 30,000 or more than 120,000 public chains were left out of co-occurrence clustering, as were about 5 repertoires with anomalous nucleotide sharing. TCRdb retrieved this table from immuneACCESS and kept in-frame rearrangements only. Not all clones are present; in checked studies, unresolved V genes account for under half, and no reason is known for the remainder. V and J calls and clone size come straight from that table; D and trimming were deduced from the DNA. In all, the sample holds about 160,000 clones, and around three quarters of those were seen once. Together, the top ten hold less than 1.2% of the sample.

Its CDR3 holds 13 amino acids, cysteine through phenylalanine. Only the CDR3 part of the read is kept: 39 bases, read in frame from the first base. The germline V gene specifies SGHAT as CDR1 and FQNNGV as CDR2. A distance of 9 bases separates the germline ends of V and J, which lose 2 bases and 4 bases respectively. Points on this clone: Its antigen has not been determined. No per-base quality is available; no much larger clone lies one base away.

General conclusions and limits of the study: The sequencing pipeline was judged likely to have produced a cluster of highly shared sequence variants as a technical artifact. V-gene and J-gene trimming of TCR beta chains was associated with a missense DCLRE1C variant in a later genetic analysis, and the association was replicated in an independent cohort. Most TCR sequences were observed very rarely across donors, whereas some public TCRs were present in many individuals. This cohort had only TCR beta chains sequenced, and the lack of alpha or paired-chain data limited which features could be detected. A later analysis found that most CMV-associated TCR beta chains appeared HLA-restricted, with HLA associations seemingly driven largely by CMV exposure. An earlier analysis of around 540 of the donors showed that most TCR beta V segments appeared in productive rearrangements either about 90% or about 30% of the time, which broadly matched IMGT annotations. A further reported finding was that TCR beta sequences accurately predicted the HLA-A and HLA-B alleles for most subjects in the first cohort. Specific HLA alleles were associated with 15,000 to 20,000 TCR beta sequences at a false discovery rate of 0.05 in a later analysis. When HLA alleles, especially DR and DQ, strongly co-occurred, TCR associations were difficult to assign to individual alleles. According to a later analysis, TCR association rates differed among HLA loci, with DRB1 alleles showing the most associated TCRs and HLA-C alleles showing the fewest. Linkage disequilibrium might explain the correlated functional status among segregating V segments, but an unknown experimental factor could not be excluded. Because HLA typing was missing for some donors at each locus, association tests included only the typed subset. The classifier was reported to diagnose cytomegalovirus status with high specificity and sensitivity in both the original and validation cohorts. Because counts were too low, approximately 18 rarely observed V segments, including chromosome 9 orphons, were excluded from the earlier analysis of fewer than 650 of the donors. The presence/absence analyses assumed that sequencing depth was roughly uniform across donors, and that assumption may not be true. Compared with the 666-donor mean, donors in an Asian-associated ancestry cluster had fewer N-insertions in productive TCRs, according to a later genetic analysis. The authors suggested that the approach could potentially be extended to other disease states and immunological phenotypes. In vitro tests confirmed that a few of the cytomegalovirus-associated TCR beta chains recognize cytomegalovirus antigens. The only immune exposure information available for the cohort was CMV serostatus. The 87-base-pair reads could not distinguish some IMGT-functional V segments, including TRBV6-2 and TRBV6-3, so those segments were excluded. Compared with equally common non-associated chains, HLA-associated TCR beta chains in a later analysis were more clonally expanded and had lower generation probabilities. A total of 150 to 200 TCR beta chains were listed by the study as associated with cytomegalovirus. A later analysis reported that several top co-occurrence clusters appeared linked to parvovirus B19, influenza, CMV and Epstein-Barr virus.

The cohort comprised around 690 healthy bone marrow donors. At the time of sampling, all cohort members were nominally healthy, though unrecorded immune exposures were likely present. The donor was CMV seronegative and was included in the group of 352 seronegative cohort members. A peripheral blood sample was provided by each donor, and peripheral blood mononuclear cells were used for TCR beta sequencing. The Qiagen DNeasy Blood Extraction Kit was used to extract genomic DNA from the blood cell samples. The sample was PBMCs. This sequence uses TRBV11-2 and TRBJ2-7; TRBD2 could be the D gene, as 5 bases match. The TCR originated in a woman in her forties in good health and CMV-seronegative. The CDR3 region reads CASSLSEEYEQYF. The nucleotides are TGTGCCAGCAGCTTATCGGAGGAATACGAGCAGTACTTC.